The clone carrying this TCR beta chain was seen repeatedly, ten times or more. Losses at the gene ends were 5 bases for V and 0 bases for J; bases not matched to a gene: 3. The germline gives CDR1 LNHNV, CDR2 YYDKDF (reference sequence). The CDR3 is made up of 15 amino acids. These data originate in a study of low-dose radiotherapy and immunotherapy resistance in tumors. In the study overall: The regimen for patients comprised intravenous nivolumab 240 mg every two weeks plus intravenous ipilimumab 1 mg/kg every six weeks.

Alpha and beta chains were covered, as first-strand cDNA relied on TRAV- and TRBV-specific primers. Both a constant-region primer and a V-primer adapter served to amplify TCRs across roughly 22 PCR cycles. TCRdb fed the reads into MiXCR, producing one record per CDR3 protein. The sample consists of more than 70,000 distinct CDR3 sequences, 20% to 25% of them appearing once. Time point described: after trial treatment. Treatment noted: LDRT plus nivolumab, ipilimumab, low-dose cyclophosphamide and aspirin (RACIN trial). This TCR derives from a female donor with ovarian cancer. The chain links TRBV15 to TRBJ2-2; TRBD1 matches 7 bases. The sequenced sample was PBMCs, obtained after low-dose radiotherapy plus immunotherapy. In DNA, the CDR3 is TGTGCCACCAGCCGTGGGACAGCGAACACCGGGGAGCTGTTTTTT. It is translated as CATSRGTANTGELFF.